The present TCR beta chain was sequenced within a study of graft-versus-host responses after intestinal transplantation. Across the study: Each recipient received anti-thymocyte globulin induction, then tacrolimus and steroids for three to four years.

Generated by immunoSEQ multiplex PCR, the TCRdb table keeps only in-frame clones and is missing some. In the table there are about 40,000 clones, roughly 89% of which are singletons. The CDR3 spans 15 residues. In germline, CDR1 is LNHNV, CDR2 YYDKDF (reference sequence). Trimming removed 5 bases from V and 1 base from J, with 14 bases in between. The gene calls are TRBV15 and TRBJ1-1, with no clear D. This TCR derives from a human patient who received an intestinal transplant, so some T cells may come from the graft donor. Here the sequenced sample was PBMCs, taken around 43 weeks after intestinal transplant. The CDR3 sequence is CATSLRQSPNTEAFF. CDR3 nucleotides: TGTGCCACCAGCCTACGACAAAGCCCGAACACTGAAGCTTTCTTT.